A selection of T cell receptor beta chains follows, all from one sample in a study of T-cell reconstitution after alpha-beta-depleted transplantation in children. TCRdb reanalysed the PCR reads using MiXCR and keeps one entry per CDR3 protein. The sample consists of around 100,000 distinct CDR3 sequences, around 10% of them appearing once. Specimen: PBMCs, collected before TCRalphabeta/CD19-depleted stem cell transplant. All receptors derive from a boy aged 2 to 10 with acute lymphoblastic leukemia, due to receive a stem cell transplant. Each CDR3 is given with its conserved first and last residue. The order of the fields is CDR3 DNA, CDR3 protein, V gene, J gene, clone size, D gene. The D gene is left open where the match is weak. Only part of the rows carry a size: once, few, many, or a class if the clone is expanded.

DNA: TGTGCCAGCAGCCAAGAGGGGAGGGATGGTACTGAAGCTTTCTTT
CDR3: CASSQEGRDGTEAFF
V: TRBV3-1
J: TRBJ1-1
size: few
D: -

DNA: TGTGCCAGCAGCCTCCGGGAGACCGACCTTACGCAGTATTTT
CDR3: CASSLRETDLTQYF
V: TRBV7-2
J: TRBJ2-3
size: -
D: -

DNA: TGCAGTGCTAGAGTTGGGACAGGAAGCTACGAGCAGTACTTC
CDR3: CSARVGTGSYEQYF
V: TRBV20-1
J: TRBJ2-7
size: many
D: TRBD1

DNA: TGCGCCAGCAGCTTGGGGGGGACTAGTCCCAATGAGCAGTTCTTC
CDR3: CASSLGGTSPNEQFF
V: TRBV5-1
J: TRBJ2-1
size: few
D: TRBD2

DNA: TGTGCCAGCAGTTCCGCCGGCGGGAACACTGAAGCTTTCTTT
CDR3: CASSSAGGNTEAFF
V: TRBV6-5
J: TRBJ1-1
size: many
D: -

DNA: TGTGCCAGCAGCCCCTACGGAGACAATGAGCAGTTCTTC
CDR3: CASSPYGDNEQFF
V: TRBV7-2
J: TRBJ2-1
size: -
D: -

DNA: TGCAGTGCTCAGACCGCCGGAGGGGACACTGAAGCTTTCTTT
CDR3: CSAQTAGGDTEAFF
V: TRBV20-1
J: TRBJ1-1
size: -
D: -

DNA: TGTGCCAGCAGTCGACTTAACACCCCTAACACTGAAGCTTTCTTT
CDR3: CASSRLNTPNTEAFF
V: TRBV2
J: TRBJ1-1
size: many
D: -

DNA: TGCAGCGTTGAACCGCAGGGGGCGATTGGCTACACCTTC
CDR3: CSVEPQGAIGYTF
V: TRBV29-1
J: TRBJ1-2
size: few
D: TRBD1

DNA: TGCAGTGCTAGAGCAGGGTCAAGCGACAATTCACCCCTCCACTTT
CDR3: CSARAGSSDNSPLHF
V: TRBV20-1
J: TRBJ1-6
size: many
D: -

DNA: TGCAGTGCTAGCGGGACTAGCGGAATCGATGAGCAGTTCTTC
CDR3: CSASGTSGIDEQFF
V: TRBV20-1
J: TRBJ2-1
size: many
D: TRBD2

DNA: TGTGCCACCAGCAGCTGGACTAGCGGGAGCTCCTACAATGAGCAGTTCTTC
CDR3: CATSSWTSGSSYNEQFF
V: TRBV15
J: TRBJ2-1
size: -
D: TRBD2

DNA: TGTGCCTGGAGTGTAAGAAGTAGGAATAATTCACCCCTCCACTTT
CDR3: CAWSVRSRNNSPLHF
V: TRBV30
J: TRBJ1-6
size: few
D: -

DNA: TGTGCCAGCAGTTTTGTCAGGGGGGGATACAATGAGCAGTTCTTC
CDR3: CASSFVRGGYNEQFF
V: TRBV27
J: TRBJ2-1
size: -
D: -

DNA: TGTGCCAGCAGCGTAGGTGCCGCCCAAGAGACCCAGTACTTC
CDR3: CASSVGAAQETQYF
V: TRBV9
J: TRBJ2-5
size: few
D: -

DNA: TGTGCCAGCAGCGTTGCAGGGACTGAAGCTTTCTTT
CDR3: CASSVAGTEAFF
V: TRBV7-9
J: TRBJ1-1
size: -
D: -